Below, 32 T cell receptor beta chains from the same sample are listed, as sequenced in a study of blood T cells in healthy people across ages. A second roughly 6 to 12 cycle PCR used barcoded and J-beta primers. A single record per CDR3 protein comes from TCRdb applying MiXCR to the 5' RACE reads. The sample lists over a million distinct CDR3 sequences, around two fifths occurring once. The specimen sequenced was blood. Source of these receptors: a woman between 18 and 30 years old in good health.

This chain links TRBV3-1 with TRBJ2-6; a weak D match, TRBD1 (5 bases). Germline-derived CDR1 and CDR2 are LGHDT and YNNKEL (reference sequence). The CDR3 length is 15 residues. The V and J ends lost 1 base and 2 bases respectively, with 6 bases between them. The CDR3 sequence is CASSQGGTGANVLTF. CDR3 DNA: TGTGCCAGCAGCCAAGGGGGCACTGGGGCCAACGTCCTGACTTTC. Together with reference TRBV3-1 and TRBJ2-6, the CDR3 gives the full variable domain: DTAVSQTPKYLVTQMGNDKSIKCEQNLGHDTMYWYKQDSKKFLKIMFSYNNKELIINETVPNRFSPKSPDKAHLNLHINSLELGDSAVYFCASSQGGTGANVLTFGAGSRLTVL.

This clonotype was picked up a small number of times. V is TRBV3-1 and J is TRBJ2-3, with 14 nucleotides matching TRBD2. V lost 3 bases and J lost 4; bases outside the gene matches: 3. The CDR3 sequence is 16 residues long. Germline loops: CDR1 LGHDT, CDR2 YNNKEL (reference sequence). CDR3 DNA sequence: TGTGCCAGCAGCCATACGACTAGCGGGAGGGCAGATACGCAGTATTTT. Encoded protein: CASSHTTSGRADTQYF.

This clonotype showed up just a few times. The rearrangement links TRBV7-9 to TRBJ2-4; D may be TRBD1 (6 bases). Germline CDR1 SEHNR, CDR2 FQNEAQ (reference sequence). The length of the CDR3 is 12 residues. V lost 4 bases, J lost 13 bases, and 14 bases lay in between. CDR3 sequence (DNA): TGTGCCAGCAGCTCCGGAAAGGGGGAGCAGTACTTC. This gives the protein CASSSGKGEQYF.

In this sample, this clonotype turned up once. The chain joins TRBV10-3 to TRBJ2-5, with 7 bases identical to TRBD2. After removal of 6 bases from V and 11 bases from J, the junction contained 27 bases not matched to a gene. The CDR3 has 18 amino acids. Looked up from germline, CDR1 is ENHRY and CDR2 is SYGVKD. CDR3 protein: CAISGEPGTGGSLNEQYF. For the CDR3, the DNA is TGTGCCATCAGCGGCGAGCCTGGGACTGGCGGGAGTCTGAATGAGCAGTACTTC.

This clonotype was detected only a few times. The chain has TRBV6-1 and TRBJ2-1, with D tentatively TRBD1 (6 bases). Germline CDR1 MNHNS, CDR2 SASEGT. V was trimmed by 6 bases and J by 1 base, leaving 13 bases between them. The CDR3 is 15 residues long. CDR3 nucleotides: TGTGCCAGCAGCGACAGACAGGAATCCTACAATGAGCAGTTCTTC. This codes for CASSDRQESYNEQFF.

The chain employs TRBV27 and TRBJ2-5; the match to TRBD2 covers 13 bases. The last part of the DNA fits TRBJ2-7 better; the J call may be wrong. The CDR3 consists of 18 residues. Germline CDR1 MNHEY, CDR2 SMNVEV (reference sequence). The CDR3 coding sequence is TGTGCCAGCAGTTTATCCGTGGGTTGGGGGACTAGCGGGGCCGAGCAGTACTTC. Its protein is CASSLSVGWGTSGAEQYF.

The J gene is TRBJ2-7, the V gene TRBV10-3, with 9 bases matching TRBD2. With 7 bases clipped from V and 3 bases from J, the junction kept 4 bases outside the gene matches. CDR3 length: 13 residues. From germline, CDR1 is ENHRY and CDR2 SYGVKD. The CDR3 loop reads CAIMPSGDYEQYF. The CDR3 region has the DNA TGTGCCATCATGCCTAGCGGGGACTACGAGCAGTACTTC.

This clonotype has only a few counts. This chain joins TRBV18 and TRBJ1-2; TRBD1 is a possible D gene (5 bases). Germline CDR1 is KGHSH and CDR2 is LQKENI. Between the trimmed V and J ends, which lost 3 bases and 0 bases, there was a span of 11 bases. This CDR3 comprises 15 residues. CDR3 sequence reads: CASSPPQETNYGYTF. The CDR3 bases are TGTGCCAGCTCACCCCCACAGGAGACTAACTATGGCTACACCTTC.

V gene TRBV20-1 combines with J gene TRBJ1-2; perhaps TRBD1 as D (6 bases). From germline, CDR1 is DFQATT and CDR2 SNEGSKA (reference sequence). The V end was cut by 5 bases, the J end by 4 bases, with 11 bases between. This CDR3 region has 12 residues. The CDR3 region is CSAPDSFYGYTF. The CDR3 bases are TGCAGTGCTCCGGACAGCTTCTATGGCTACACCTTC.

The gene calls are TRBV5-1 and TRBJ1-1; tentative D call: TRBD1 (6 bases). Germline V lookup: CDR1 SGHRS, CDR2 YFSETQ. The germline V and J ends were trimmed by 0 bases and 4 bases, with 10 bases remaining between them. This CDR3 spans 14 amino acids. The CDR3 bases are TGCGCCAGCAGCTTGGGGGGGCGGACCACTGAAGCTTTCTTT. This gives the protein CASSLGGRTTEAFF.

The V gene is TRBV15, the J gene TRBJ2-1; 7 bases line up with TRBD2. Trimming at V came to 0 bases and at J to 9 bases, leaving 8 bases not matched to a gene. The CDR3 spans 15 residues. Looked up from germline, CDR1 is LNHNV and CDR2 is YYDKDF (reference sequence). The CDR3 reads CATSRDMAGAFEQFF. CDR3 coding DNA: TGTGCCACCAGCAGAGATATGGCGGGAGCGTTTGAGCAGTTCTTC. Full variable domain (rest looked up from reference TRBV15 and TRBJ2-1): DAMVIQNPRYQVTQFGKPVTLSCSQTLNHNVMYWYQQKSSQAPKLLFHYYDKDFNNEADTPDNFQSRRPNTSFCFLDIRSPGLGDTAMYLCATSRDMAGAFEQFFGPGTRLTVL.

A few counts support this clonotype. V gene TRBV25-1 combines with J gene TRBJ1-4; maybe TRBD1 (5 bases). CDR3 size: 15 residues. The V gene lost 3 bases and the J gene lost 5 bases, with 13 bases spanning the gap. Germline assignment: CDR1 MGHDK and CDR2 SYGVNS. In DNA, the CDR3 is TGTGCCAGCAGTGACGGGGGATATGTGAATGAAAAACTGTTTTTT. Translated: CASSDGGYVNEKLFF.

This clonotype has a handful of counts. The gene calls are TRBV27 and TRBJ1-1; 8 bases match TRBD1. This CDR3 has 13 amino acids. V lost 5 bases to trimming and J lost 5 bases; unmatched junction nucleotides: 4. CDR1 and CDR2 from the germline V gene are MNHEY and SMNVEV (reference sequence). The CDR3: CASSGQGRTEAFF. DNA of the CDR3: TGTGCCAGCAGTGGACAGGGACGTACTGAAGCTTTCTTT.

V usage is TRBV20-1 and J usage is TRBJ1-2; no clear D. CDR3 size: 13 residues. Per the germline V gene, CDR1 is DFQATT and CDR2 is SNEGSKA (reference sequence). Trimming left V 2 bases short and J 8 bases short, with 15 bases between. CDR3 in amino acids: CSARSLSLSGYTF. CDR3 sequence (DNA): TGCAGTGCTAGATCCCTCAGTCTCTCAGGCTACACCTTC.

This clonotype appeared a few times. The V call is TRBV11-2, the J call TRBJ2-3; D unresolved. In germline, CDR1 is SGHAT, CDR2 FQNNGV. The CDR3 covers 15 residues. The V gene lost 5 bases and the J gene lost 2 bases, with 14 bases spanning the gap. In DNA form, the CDR3 reads TGTGCCAGCAGCCGGCTTGGTGGTTTCACAGATACGCAGTATTTT. Its protein product is CASSRLGGFTDTQYF.

There are a few counts of this clonotype. The J gene is TRBJ2-1, the V gene TRBV6-5; 10 bases match TRBD2. This CDR3 contains 16 residues. Germline V gives CDR1 MNHEY, CDR2 SVGAGI. Trimming removed 6 bases from V and 8 bases from J; junction bases left unmatched: 13. CDR3 protein: CASSRTLAGPGDEQFF. The CDR3 coding sequence is TGTGCCAGCAGCAGAACACTAGCGGGACCCGGCGATGAGCAGTTCTTC.

The CDR3 sequence: CSAALAGRTDTQYF. DNA of the CDR3: TGCAGTGCTGCACTAGCGGGCCGCACAGATACGCAGTATTTT. The chain carries TRBV20-1 and TRBJ2-3; 9 nucleotides match TRBD2. The length of the CDR3 is 14 residues. Germline-derived CDR1 and CDR2 are DFQATT and SNEGSKA (reference sequence). V trimming: 5 bases; J trimming: 1 base; junction bases outside the gene matches: 4.

V usage is TRBV4-2 and J usage is TRBJ2-7; 9 bases map to TRBD1. This CDR3 comprises 16 residues. Germline lookup yields CDR1 LGHNA and CDR2 YNFKEQ. V trimming: 5 bases; J trimming: 5 bases; junction bases outside the gene matches: 13. For the CDR3, the DNA is TGTGCCAGCAGCGGGCATAAGACAGGGGGTTCAGACGAGCAGTACTTC. Amino acid sequence: CASSGHKTGGSDEQYF.

The V gene is TRBV2, the J gene TRBJ2-5; 7 bases fit TRBD1. Germline V CDR1 and CDR2: SNHLY, FYNNEI. Germline trimming cut 1 base from V and 6 bases from J; bases unmatched to any gene: 5. This CDR3 region has 14 residues. CDR3 sequence (DNA): TGTGCCAGCAGTGAAGAAGGGGGCGCGAAGACCCAGTACTTC. This encodes CASSEEGGAKTQYF.

This clonotype was counted between two and nine times. V is TRBV4-1 and J is TRBJ1-2; 8 bases line up with TRBD1. The CDR3 has 14 residues. Trimming cost V 4 bases and J 8 bases; bases outside gene matches: 9. Looked up from germline, CDR1 is MGHRA and CDR2 is YSYEKL. This chain's CDR3 is CASSPFQGAQGYTF. In nucleotides, the CDR3 is TGCGCCAGCAGCCCATTCCAGGGGGCACAGGGCTACACCTTC.

The chain uses TRBV2 and TRBJ2-7, with 9 bases matching TRBD2. Trimming took 2 bases from V and 5 from J; bases not matched to a gene: 7. From germline, CDR1 is SNHLY and CDR2 FYNNEI. This CDR3 is built from 15 residues. In DNA form, the CDR3 reads TGTGCCAGCAGTGAAACACTAGCGGGCTTCAACGAGCAGTACTTC. This encodes CASSETLAGFNEQYF.

This chain connects TRBV19 to TRBJ2-3; 9 bases map to TRBD2. CDR1 and CDR2 (germline): LNHDA, SQIVND (reference sequence). The CDR3 is 14 amino acids. J lost 7 bases, V lost 6 bases, and 8 bases had no gene match. CDR3 amino acids: CASRPSGTANTQYF. The CDR3 DNA reads TGTGCCAGTAGGCCTAGCGGGACCGCCAATACGCAGTATTTT.

Comments on this clonotype: This sequence may be a read error, since a much larger clone differs from it by one base. The J gene is TRBJ1-2, the V gene TRBV28; D perhaps matches TRBD1 (6 bases). Germline CDR1 and CDR2: MDHEN and SYDVKM. This CDR3 has 14 residues. The CDR3 spells CASRLWAGEDGYTF. CDR3 DNA sequence: TGTGCCAGCAGGTTATGGGCAGGGGAGGATGGCTACACCTTC.

In regard to this clonotype: Since a much larger clone is just one base distant, this may be a read error. The chain links TRBV27 to TRBJ2-3; TRBD2 agrees at 10 bases. J was trimmed by 6 bases and V by 8 bases; bases with no gene match: 11. There are 15 residues in the CDR3. Germline CDR1 reads MNHEY; CDR2 reads SMNVEV (reference sequence). This CDR3 is CASLRLAGRTDTQYF. The CDR3 nucleotides are TGTGCCAGCCTCCGACTAGCGGGCCGGACGGATACGCAGTATTTT.

This chain links TRBV6-4 with TRBJ2-7; D not resolved. The length of the CDR3 is 9 residues. Trimming removed 9 bases at V and 4 bases at J, with 4 bases between. Germline loops: CDR1 MRHNA, CDR2 SNTAGT. The CDR3 nucleotides read TGTGCCAGGATGTACGAGCAGTACTTC. This encodes CARMYEQYF.

The chain recombines TRBV10-2 with TRBJ1-1; no clear D. Germline V gene data show CDR1 as WSHSY and CDR2 as SAAADI. The CDR3 covers 14 residues. Trimming took 5 bases from V and 4 from J, leaving 14 bases between them. CDR3 sequence: CASSYSGSGTEAFF. The CDR3 region has the DNA TGCGCCAGCAGTTACTCGGGGTCGGGCACTGAAGCTTTCTTT.

The genes are TRBV11-2 and TRBJ2-1; maybe TRBD2 (5 bases). Germline-derived CDR1 and CDR2 are SGHAT and FQNNGV. The CDR3 loop spans 16 amino acids. Trimming took off 0 bases at V and 4 bases at J, with 13 bases between the two ends. This CDR3 reads CASSLDLGSLYNEQFF. The CDR3 nucleotides are TGTGCCAGCAGCTTAGATCTAGGGAGTCTTTACAATGAGCAGTTCTTC. The complete variable domain, with remaining parts taken from reference TRBV11-2 and TRBJ2-1, reads EAGVAQSPRYKIIEKRQSVAFWCNPISGHATLYWYQQILGQGPKLLIQFQNNGVVDDSQLPKDRFSAERLKGVDSTLKIQPAKLEDSAVYLCASSLDLGSLYNEQFFGPGTRLTVL.

V gene TRBV6-5 combines with J gene TRBJ1-3, with unresolved D. The CDR3 length is 14 residues. V lost 2 bases to trimming and J lost 0 bases, with 5 bases between them. Germline lookup yields CDR1 MNHEY and CDR2 SVGAGI. Written as DNA, the CDR3 is TGTGCCAGCAGTTACGTTGCCTCTGGAAACACCATATATTTT. It specifies CASSYVASGNTIYF.

This clonotype was counted a few times. The CDR3 protein is CSAPRGGTRLRYTF. For the CDR3, the DNA is TGCAGTGCCCCCCGGGGCGGGACAAGGCTTCGCTACACCTTC. The gene calls are TRBV20-1 and TRBJ1-2; TRBD1 might be the D (6 bases). V gave up 6 bases and J gave up 9 bases, with 23 bases separating them. The CDR3 sequence is 14 residues long. Germline CDR1 reads DFQATT; CDR2 reads SNEGSKA (reference sequence).

This chain links TRBV28 with TRBJ1-4; the D gene is possibly TRBD1 (6 bases). The V gene lost 5 bases and the J gene lost 1 base, with 11 bases spanning the gap. The CDR3 sequence is 15 residues long. The germline CDR1 and CDR2 sequences are MDHEN and SYDVKM. CDR3 sequence (DNA): TGTGCCAGCAGTCCCACGGACAGAACTAATGAAAAACTGTTTTTT. Its translation: CASSPTDRTNEKLFF.

The chain is built from TRBV9 and TRBJ2-3; 8 nucleotides line up with TRBD2. Unmatched junction bases numbered 6, after V lost 9 bases and J lost 3 bases. The CDR3 is 13 residues long. The germline CDR1 and CDR2 sequences are SGDLS and YYNGEE. Written as DNA, the CDR3 is TGTGCCACCGGGAGGGCCTCGACAGATACGCAGTATTTT. As protein: CATGRASTDTQYF.

The chain carries TRBV5-1 and TRBJ2-1, with D perhaps TRBD1 or TRBD2 (7 bases each). The V gene's germline CDR1 is SGHRS and CDR2 YFSETQ. V was shortened by 4 bases and J by 5 bases, with 16 bases between the two germline ends. This CDR3 region has 15 residues. CDR3 DNA: TGCGCCAGCAGCCAGGGGGGGGAAGTTGACAATGAGCAGTTCTTC. Its translation: CASSQGGEVDNEQFF.